Described below is a single T cell receptor beta chain sequence and its context. Its antigen is not known. This entry comes from a study of post-analysis software for immune sequencing data. Built from TCR beta cDNA, the libraries had unique molecular identifiers in them. One entry per CDR3 protein results from TCRdb running MiXCR on the PCR reads. In the table there are roughly 800,000 distinct CDR3 sequences, about half of which are singletons. Notes on the study in general: Five or six TRBV segments were significantly more frequent in patients than in controls. TRBV5-6, TRBV5-1 and TRBV20-1 were among these segments. Those with multiple sclerosis, the patient group, showed significantly lower normalized Chao1 diversity than controls.

CDR3 size: 14 residues. The junction had 7 bases not matched to a gene; V was cut back by 5 bases and J by 7 bases. Looked up from germline, CDR1 is LNHDA and CDR2 is SQIVND (reference sequence). V gene TRBV19 combines with J gene TRBJ1-1, with 10 bases lining up with TRBD1. This receptor was identified in a girl between 10 and 17 years old with multiple sclerosis. Material: blood. CDR3 DNA: TGTGCCAGTAGTCGGGACAGGGGATCGGGTGAAGCTTTCTTT. It encodes CASSRDRGSGEAFF.